This T cell receptor beta chain was found in a study of T cells after posttransplantation cyclophosphamide (dated by TCRdb to the mid-2010s). Notes on the research overall: Using TRB sequencing, the study followed how the T cell repertoire rebuilt after myeloablative bone marrow transplantation with posttransplantation cyclophosphamide given as GVHD prophylaxis. TRA and TRB clonality were tightly correlated in several samples, so subsequent TCR analyses focused on TRB only. In 3 patients, up to roughly 3 additional blood samples taken between 2 and 5.2 years after transplant also underwent TRB sequencing, as did pretransplant blood from 4 patients. Public TRB sequences were compared against a database of over 3,000 sequences linked to responses to pathogens, tumor antigens, self-antigens and alloantigens. Antigen receptor sequencing was done on samples from 35 PTCy-treated patients and from roughly 17 related bone marrow donors of those patients. Blood from all 30 or so PTCy patients with 1-year posttransplant specimens was subjected to TRB sequencing.

Results the study describes overall, beyond this receptor: At 1-2 months, donor-recipient similarity was low but rose over the first year, and the later blood repertoires were often dominated by donor CD8+ memory clones. Across 45 patients, TRB clonality was highly associated with recipient CMV seropositivity and CMV reactivation, and PTCy diversity was similar to diversity in CNI/methotrexate controls. The TRB repertoires of T cells infiltrating skin or the GI tract showed only limited overlap with the TRB repertoires found in blood.

According to the study, the label for this sample's treatment or condition signals: high-dose cyclophosphamide on days +3 and +4 as single-agent GVHD prophylaxis. PTCy patients received busulfan and fludarabine conditioning, a related or unrelated marrow graft, and cyclophosphamide on days +3 and +4. The PTCy-treated patients were enrolled in a prospective multi-institutional clinical trial. Peripheral blood and bone marrow mononuclear cells were isolated by Ficoll-Hypaque density centrifugation and were cryopreserved. TRB sequencing was run on genomic DNA with either the immunoSEQ assay at survey resolution or the hsTCRB kit. The published analysis was carried out like this. The immunoSEQ software handled the initial read processing, while the LymphoSeq R package was used for the repertoire analyses. For each TRB dataset, clonality was calculated as 1 minus normalized Shannon entropy, and the Gini coefficient was computed as well. Phenotypes of unsorted samples were inferred by mapping TRB sequences from sorted subsets of the recipient or donor onto unsorted samples of the same recipient. TCRdb re-hosts the immuneACCESS table, in-frame sequences only. Its copies lack some clones; in the studies checked, an unresolved V gene accounts for under half of them, and the cause for the rest is not known. The D gene and trimming were derived from the DNA, and the V and J assignments and clone size from that table. This sample holds some 10,000 clones; roughly 80% were observed only once. The top ten clonotypes cover roughly 15% of the sample.

Only a few counts were recorded for this clone. Its antigen target is currently unknown. One base away there is no much larger clone; base qualities are not given. This TCR came from a female patient aged 35-55 years who received an allogeneic stem cell transplant from a related donor, was CMV-positive, and had no GVHD. Following a transplant, a fraction of the T cells may be traceable to the graft donor. Sequencing was performed on PBMCs, taken 1,700 to 2,000 days after a stem cell transplant with posttransplant cyclophosphamide.

The DNA is TGTGCCAGTAGGGGACAGGGTGGCCACGAGCAGTACTTC. This sequence encodes CASRGQGGHEQYF. The V gene is TRBV19 and the J gene is TRBJ2-7; TRBD1 matches 9 bases in the middle. From a lookup of the germline V gene (reference sequence), CDR1 and CDR2 are LNHDA and SQIVND. For this chain, trimming is 6 bases at the V end and 5 bases at the J end, and the number of junction bases without a gene match is 5. The CDR3 spans 13 residues, from the cysteine through the phenylalanine. The CDR3 DNA has 39 bases and is translated from base 1.